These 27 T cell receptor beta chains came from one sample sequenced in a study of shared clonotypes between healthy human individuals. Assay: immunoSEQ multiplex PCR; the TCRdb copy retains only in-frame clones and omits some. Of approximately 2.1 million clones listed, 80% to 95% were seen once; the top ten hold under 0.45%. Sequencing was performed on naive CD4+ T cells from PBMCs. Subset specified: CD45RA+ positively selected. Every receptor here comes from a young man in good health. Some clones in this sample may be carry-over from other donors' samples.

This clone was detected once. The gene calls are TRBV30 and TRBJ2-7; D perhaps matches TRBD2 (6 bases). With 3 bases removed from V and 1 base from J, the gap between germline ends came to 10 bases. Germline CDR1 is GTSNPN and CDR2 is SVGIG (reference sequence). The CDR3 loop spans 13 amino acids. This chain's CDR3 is CAWRNSGSYEQYF. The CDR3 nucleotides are TGTGCCTGGAGAAATAGCGGTTCCTACGAGCAGTACTTC.

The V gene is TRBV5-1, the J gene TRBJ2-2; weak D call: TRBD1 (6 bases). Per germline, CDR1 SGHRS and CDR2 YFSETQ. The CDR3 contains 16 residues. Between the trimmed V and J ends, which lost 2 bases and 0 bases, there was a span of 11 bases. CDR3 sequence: CASSLTRGTNTGELFF. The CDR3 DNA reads TGCGCCAGCAGCTTAACCAGGGGTACGAACACCGGGGAGCTGTTTTTT.

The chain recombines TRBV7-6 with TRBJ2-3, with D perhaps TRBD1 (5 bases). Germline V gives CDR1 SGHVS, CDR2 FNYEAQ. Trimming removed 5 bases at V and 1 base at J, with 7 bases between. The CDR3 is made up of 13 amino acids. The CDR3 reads CASSPRGTDTQYF. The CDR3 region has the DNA TGTGCCAGCAGCCCCAGGGGCACAGATACGCAGTATTTT.

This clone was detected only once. The CDR3 sequence: CASRAYGGDYEQYF. The DNA of the CDR3 is TGCGCCAGCAGGGCATATGGGGGGGATTACGAGCAGTACTTC. The chain links TRBV5-1 to TRBJ2-7; TRBD2 matches at 7 bases. The CDR3 has 14 residues. After removal of 5 bases from V and 4 bases from J, the junction contained 9 bases not matched to a gene. Germline V CDR1 and CDR2: SGHRS, YFSETQ.

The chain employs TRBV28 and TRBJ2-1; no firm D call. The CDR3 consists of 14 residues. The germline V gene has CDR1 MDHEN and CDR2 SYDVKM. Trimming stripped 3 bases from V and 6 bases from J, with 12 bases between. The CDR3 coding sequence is TGTGCCAGCAGTTTGTTTTCTAGGTCCAATGAGCAGTTCTTC. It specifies CASSLFSRSNEQFF.

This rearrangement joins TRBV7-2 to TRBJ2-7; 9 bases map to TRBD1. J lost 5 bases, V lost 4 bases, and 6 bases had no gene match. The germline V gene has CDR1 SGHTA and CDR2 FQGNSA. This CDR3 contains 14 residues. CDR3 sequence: CASSSRTGADEQYF. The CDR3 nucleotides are TGTGCCAGCAGCTCGAGGACAGGGGCAGACGAGCAGTACTTC.

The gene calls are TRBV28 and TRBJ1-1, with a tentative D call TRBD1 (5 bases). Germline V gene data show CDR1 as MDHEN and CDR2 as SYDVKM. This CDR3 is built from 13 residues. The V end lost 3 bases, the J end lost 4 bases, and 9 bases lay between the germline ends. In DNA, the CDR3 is TGTGCCAGCAGTTTTCAGGGTGGCACTGAAGCTTTCTTT. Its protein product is CASSFQGGTEAFF.

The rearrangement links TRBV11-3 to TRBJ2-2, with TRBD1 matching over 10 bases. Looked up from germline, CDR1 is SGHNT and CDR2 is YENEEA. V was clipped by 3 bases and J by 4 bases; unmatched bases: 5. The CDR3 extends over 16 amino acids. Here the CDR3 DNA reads TGTGCCAGCAGCTTTGGGACAGGGGCCGGCACCGGGGAGCTGTTTTTT. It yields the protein CASSFGTGAGTGELFF. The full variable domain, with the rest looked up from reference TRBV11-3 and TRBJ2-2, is EAGVVQSPRYKIIEKKQPVAFWCNPISGHNTLYWYLQNLGQGPELLIRYENEEAVDDSQLPKDRFSAERLKGVDSTLKIQPAELGDSAVYLCASSFGTGAGTGELFFGEGSRLTVL.

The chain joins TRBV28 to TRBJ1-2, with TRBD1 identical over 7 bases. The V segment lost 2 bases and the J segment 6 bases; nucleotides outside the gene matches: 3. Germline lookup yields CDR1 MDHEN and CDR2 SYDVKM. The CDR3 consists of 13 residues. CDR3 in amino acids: CASSLGTVDGYTF. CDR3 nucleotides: TGTGCCAGCAGTTTAGGGACAGTTGATGGCTACACCTTC.

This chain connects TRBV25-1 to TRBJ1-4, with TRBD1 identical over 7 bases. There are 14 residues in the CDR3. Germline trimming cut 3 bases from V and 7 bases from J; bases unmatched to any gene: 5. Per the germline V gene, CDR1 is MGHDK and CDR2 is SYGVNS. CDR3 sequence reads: CASSEIRGSEKLFF. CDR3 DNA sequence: TGTGCCAGCAGTGAGATCAGGGGGAGTGAAAAACTGTTTTTT.

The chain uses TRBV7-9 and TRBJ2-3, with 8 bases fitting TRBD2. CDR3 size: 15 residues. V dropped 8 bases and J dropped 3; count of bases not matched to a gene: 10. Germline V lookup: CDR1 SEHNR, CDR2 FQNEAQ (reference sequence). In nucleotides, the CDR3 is TGTGCCAGCGACCTCGCTAGCGGGCCTACAGATACGCAGTATTTT. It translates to CASDLASGPTDTQYF.

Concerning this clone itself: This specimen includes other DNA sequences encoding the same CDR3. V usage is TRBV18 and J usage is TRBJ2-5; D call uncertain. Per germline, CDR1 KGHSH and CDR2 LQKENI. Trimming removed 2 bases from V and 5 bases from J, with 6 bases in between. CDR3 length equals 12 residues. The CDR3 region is CASSPTGETQYF. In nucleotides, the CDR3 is TGTGCCAGCTCACCAACCGGGGAGACCCAGTACTTC.

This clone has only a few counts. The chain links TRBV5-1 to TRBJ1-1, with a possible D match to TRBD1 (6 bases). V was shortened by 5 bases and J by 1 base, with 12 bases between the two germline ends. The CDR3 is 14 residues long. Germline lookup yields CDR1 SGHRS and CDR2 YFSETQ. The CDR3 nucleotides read TGCGCCAGCAGTTCGGGGGGCGAGAACACTGAAGCTTTCTTT. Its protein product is CASSSGGENTEAFF.

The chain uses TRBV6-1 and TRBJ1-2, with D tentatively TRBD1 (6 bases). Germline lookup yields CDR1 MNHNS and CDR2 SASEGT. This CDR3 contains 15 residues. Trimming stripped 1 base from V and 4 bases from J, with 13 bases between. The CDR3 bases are TGTGCCAGCAGTGAAGGGACAGCCAGGGCCTATGGCTACACCTTC. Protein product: CASSEGTARAYGYTF.

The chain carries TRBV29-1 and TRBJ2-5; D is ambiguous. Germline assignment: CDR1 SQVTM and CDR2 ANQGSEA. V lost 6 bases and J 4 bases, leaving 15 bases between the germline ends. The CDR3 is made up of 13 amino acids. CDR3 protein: CSVATGGIETQYF. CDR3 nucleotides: TGCAGCGTAGCGACTGGTGGAATAGAGACCCAGTACTTC.

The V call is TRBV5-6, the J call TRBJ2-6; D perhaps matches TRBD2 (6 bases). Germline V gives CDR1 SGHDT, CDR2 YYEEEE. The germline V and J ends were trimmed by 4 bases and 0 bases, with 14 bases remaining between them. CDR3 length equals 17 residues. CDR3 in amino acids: CASSHGTGLSGANVLTF. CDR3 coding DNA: TGTGCCAGCAGCCACGGGACGGGACTCTCTGGGGCCAACGTCCTGACTTTC. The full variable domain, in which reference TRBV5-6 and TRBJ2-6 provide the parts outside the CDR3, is DAGVTQSPTHLIKTRGQQVTLRCSPKSGHDTVSWYQQALGQGPQFIFQYYEEEERQRGNFPDRFSGHQFPNYSSELNVNALLLGDSALYLCASSHGTGLSGANVLTFGAGSRLTVL.

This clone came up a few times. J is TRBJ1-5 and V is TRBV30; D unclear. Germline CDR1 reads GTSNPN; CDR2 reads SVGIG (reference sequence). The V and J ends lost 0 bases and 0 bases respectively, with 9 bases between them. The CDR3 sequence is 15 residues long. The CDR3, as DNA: TGTGCCTGGAGTGTAAAGGAAATTAGCAATCAGCCCCAGCATTTT. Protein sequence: CAWSVKEISNQPQHF.

CDR3 sequence reads: CASTWGTGSTDTQYF. CDR3 coding DNA: TGTGCCAGCACCTGGGGGACAGGCAGCACAGATACGCAGTATTTT. The V and J genes are TRBV6-6 and TRBJ2-3; TRBD1 matches at 8 bases. Germline V gives CDR1 MNHNY, CDR2 SVGAGI (reference sequence). V shed 7 bases, J shed 0 bases, and the junction held 6 bases outside the gene matches. The CDR3 is 15 amino acids.

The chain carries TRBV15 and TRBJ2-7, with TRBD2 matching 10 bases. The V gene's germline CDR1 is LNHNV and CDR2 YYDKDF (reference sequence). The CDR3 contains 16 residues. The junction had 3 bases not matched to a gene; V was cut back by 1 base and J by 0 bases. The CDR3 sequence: CATSRVPSGGSYEQYF. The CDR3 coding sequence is TGTGCCACCAGCAGAGTCCCTAGCGGGGGCTCCTACGAGCAGTACTTC.

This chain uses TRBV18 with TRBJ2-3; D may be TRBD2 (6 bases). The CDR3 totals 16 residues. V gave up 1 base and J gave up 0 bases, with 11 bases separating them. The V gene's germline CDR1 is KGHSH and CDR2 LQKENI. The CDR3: CASSPRVGTSTDTQYF. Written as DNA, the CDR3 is TGTGCCAGCTCACCACGAGTGGGGACTAGCACAGATACGCAGTATTTT. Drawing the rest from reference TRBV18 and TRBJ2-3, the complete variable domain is NAGVMQNPRHLVRRRGQEARLRCSPMKGHSHVYWYRQLPEEGLKFMVYLQKENIIDESGMPKERFSAEFPKEGPSILRIQQVVRGDSAAYFCASSPRVGTSTDTQYFGPGTRLTVL.

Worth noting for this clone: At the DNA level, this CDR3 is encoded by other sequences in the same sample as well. For the CDR3, the DNA is TGCGCCAGCAGCTTGGCAGCCCAAGAGACCCAGTACTTC. Amino acids: CASSLAAQETQYF. V usage is TRBV5-1 and J usage is TRBJ2-5; D is ambiguous. The germline V gene encodes CDR1 SGHRS and CDR2 YFSETQ. V was trimmed by 0 bases and J by 1 base, leaving 4 bases between them. This CDR3 is 13 amino acids long.

CDR3 bases: TGTGCCAGCAGTGCTTTTGAGATGAACACTGAAGCTTTCTTT. It translates to CASSAFEMNTEAFF. This chain uses TRBV6-1 with TRBJ1-1; D call uncertain. Trimming pared 4 bases from V and 0 bases from J, leaving 9 bases between. Germline V lookup: CDR1 MNHNS, CDR2 SASEGT. This CDR3 is 14 amino acids long.

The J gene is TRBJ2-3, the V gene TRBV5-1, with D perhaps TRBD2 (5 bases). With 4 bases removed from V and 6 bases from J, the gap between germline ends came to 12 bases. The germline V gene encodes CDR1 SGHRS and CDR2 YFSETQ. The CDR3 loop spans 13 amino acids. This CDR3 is CASSLPRRDTQYF. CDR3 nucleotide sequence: TGCGCCAGCAGCCTCCCCAGGAGGGATACGCAGTATTTT.

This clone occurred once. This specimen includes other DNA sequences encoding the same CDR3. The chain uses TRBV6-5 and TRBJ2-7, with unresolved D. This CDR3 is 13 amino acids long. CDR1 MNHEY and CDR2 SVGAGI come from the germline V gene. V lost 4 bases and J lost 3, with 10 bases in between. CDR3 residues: CASSSPGGYEQYF. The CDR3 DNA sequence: TGTGCCAGCAGTTCCCCGGGCGGCTACGAGCAGTACTTC.

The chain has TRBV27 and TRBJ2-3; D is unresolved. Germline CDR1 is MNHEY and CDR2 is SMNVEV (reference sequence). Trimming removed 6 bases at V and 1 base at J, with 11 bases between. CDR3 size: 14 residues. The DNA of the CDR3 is TGTGCCAGCAGCTTACTACCTCGCACAGATACGCAGTATTTT. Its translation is CASSLLPRTDTQYF.

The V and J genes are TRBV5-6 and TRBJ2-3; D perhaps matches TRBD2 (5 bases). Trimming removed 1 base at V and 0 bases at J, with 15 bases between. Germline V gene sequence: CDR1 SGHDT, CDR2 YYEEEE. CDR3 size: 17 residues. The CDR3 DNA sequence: TGTGCCAGCAGCTTGATACCGGGATACACTAGCACAGATACGCAGTATTTT. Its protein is CASSLIPGYTSTDTQYF.

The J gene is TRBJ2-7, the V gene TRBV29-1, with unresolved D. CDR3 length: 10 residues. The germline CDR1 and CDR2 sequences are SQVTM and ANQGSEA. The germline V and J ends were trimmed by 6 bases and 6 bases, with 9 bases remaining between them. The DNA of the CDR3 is TGCAGCGTGACCAACTCCGAGCAGTACTTC. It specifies CSVTNSEQYF.